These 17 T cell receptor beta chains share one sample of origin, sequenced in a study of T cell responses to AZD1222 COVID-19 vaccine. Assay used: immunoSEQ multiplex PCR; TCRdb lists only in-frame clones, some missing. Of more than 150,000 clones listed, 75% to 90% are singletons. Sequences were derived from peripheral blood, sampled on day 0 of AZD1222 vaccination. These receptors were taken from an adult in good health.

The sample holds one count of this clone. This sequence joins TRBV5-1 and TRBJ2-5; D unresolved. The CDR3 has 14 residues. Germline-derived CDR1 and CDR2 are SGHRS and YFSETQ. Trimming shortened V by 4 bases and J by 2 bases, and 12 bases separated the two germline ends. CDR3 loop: CASSTGRQQETQYF. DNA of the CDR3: TGCGCCAGCAGCACCGGGCGGCAGCAAGAGACCCAGTACTTC.

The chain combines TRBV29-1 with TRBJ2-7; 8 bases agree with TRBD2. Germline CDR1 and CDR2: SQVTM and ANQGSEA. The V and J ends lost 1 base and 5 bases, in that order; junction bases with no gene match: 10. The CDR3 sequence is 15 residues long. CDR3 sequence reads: CSVEGWAGGPNEQYF. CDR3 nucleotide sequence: TGCAGCGTTGAAGGTTGGGCGGGAGGCCCCAACGAGCAGTACTTC.

This CDR3 reads CASSLSGLAPYNEQFF. In DNA, the CDR3 is TGTGCCAGTAGTCTCTCCGGACTAGCCCCCTACAATGAGCAGTTCTTC. The chain uses TRBV19 and TRBJ2-1; 8 nucleotides line up with TRBD2. The CDR3 spans 16 residues. The junction had 8 bases not matched to a gene; V was cut back by 5 bases and J by 2 bases. CDR1 and CDR2 (germline): LNHDA, SQIVND (reference sequence).

In DNA form, the CDR3 reads TGTGCCAGCAGCTCCCCCGACAGAGGCAATCAGCCCCAGCATTTT. Protein sequence: CASSSPDRGNQPQHF. The chain links TRBV7-2 to TRBJ1-5; tentatively, D is TRBD1 (5 bases). V lost 4 bases to trimming and J lost 2 bases, with 12 bases between them. CDR1 is SGHTA, CDR2 FQGNSA, per germline. The CDR3 is 15 residues long.

CDR3 sequence: CASSISTGFEAFF. The CDR3, as DNA: TGTGCCAGCAGCATTTCGACAGGGTTTGAAGCTTTCTTT. The V and J genes are TRBV7-2 and TRBJ1-1; 7 nucleotides agree with TRBD1. The CDR3 is 13 residues long. Germline V gene lookup returns CDR1 SGHTA and CDR2 FQGNSA. Germline trimming cut 5 bases from V and 7 bases from J; bases unmatched to any gene: 7.

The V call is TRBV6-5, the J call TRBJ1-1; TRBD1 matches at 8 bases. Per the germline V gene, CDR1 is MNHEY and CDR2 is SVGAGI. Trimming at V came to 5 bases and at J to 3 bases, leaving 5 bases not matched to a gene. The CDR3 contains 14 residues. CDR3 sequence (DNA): TGTGCCAGCAGTACTACAGGGGGATACACTGAAGCTTTCTTT. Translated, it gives CASSTTGGYTEAFF.

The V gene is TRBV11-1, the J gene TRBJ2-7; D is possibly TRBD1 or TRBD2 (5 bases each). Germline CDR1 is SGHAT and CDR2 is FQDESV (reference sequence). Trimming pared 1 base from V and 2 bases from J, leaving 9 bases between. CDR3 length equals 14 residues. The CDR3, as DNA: TGTGCCAGCAGCTTAGGGGGGTTCGCCTACGAGCAGTACTTC. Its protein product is CASSLGGFAYEQYF.

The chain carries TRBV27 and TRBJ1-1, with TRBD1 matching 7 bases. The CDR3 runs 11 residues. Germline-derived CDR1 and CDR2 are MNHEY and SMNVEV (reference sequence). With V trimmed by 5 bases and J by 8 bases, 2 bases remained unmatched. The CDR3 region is CASSIQGEAFF. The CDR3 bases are TGTGCCAGCAGTATACAGGGGGAAGCTTTCTTT.

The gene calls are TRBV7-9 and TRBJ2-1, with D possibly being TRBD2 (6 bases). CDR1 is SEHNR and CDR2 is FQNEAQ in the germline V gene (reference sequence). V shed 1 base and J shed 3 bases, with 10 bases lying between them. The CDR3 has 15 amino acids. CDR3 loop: CASSLVSGLYNEQFF. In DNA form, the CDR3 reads TGTGCCAGCAGCTTAGTTAGCGGACTCTACAATGAGCAGTTCTTC.

The CDR3 loop reads CAWKFGVNSYNEQFF. CDR3 nucleotide sequence: TGTGCCTGGAAATTTGGGGTTAACTCCTACAATGAGCAGTTCTTC. V is TRBV30 and J is TRBJ2-1, with D hard to call. V lost 4 bases, J lost 0 bases, and 13 bases lay in between. Germline CDR1 is GTSNPN and CDR2 is SVGIG (reference sequence). The CDR3 loop spans 15 amino acids.

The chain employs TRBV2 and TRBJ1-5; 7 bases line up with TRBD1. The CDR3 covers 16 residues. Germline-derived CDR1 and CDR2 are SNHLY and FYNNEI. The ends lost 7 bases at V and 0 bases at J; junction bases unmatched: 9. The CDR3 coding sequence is TGTGCCAGCATCTCAGACAGGGACTATAGCAATCAGCCCCAGCATTTT. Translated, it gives CASISDRDYSNQPQHF.

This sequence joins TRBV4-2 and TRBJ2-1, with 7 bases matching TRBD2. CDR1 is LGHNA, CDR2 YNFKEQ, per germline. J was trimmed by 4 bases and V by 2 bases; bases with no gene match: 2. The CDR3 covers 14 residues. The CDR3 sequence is CASSQLAEYNEQFF. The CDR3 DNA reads TGTGCCAGCAGCCAACTAGCGGAATACAATGAGCAGTTCTTC.

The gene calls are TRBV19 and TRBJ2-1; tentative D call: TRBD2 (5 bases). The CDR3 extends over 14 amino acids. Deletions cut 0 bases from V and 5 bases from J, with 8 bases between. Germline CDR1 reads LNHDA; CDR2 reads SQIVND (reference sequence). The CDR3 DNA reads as TGTGCCAGTAGTATAGATCGACTAAACAATGAGCAGTTCTTC. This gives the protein CASSIDRLNNEQFF.

CDR3 in amino acids: CASSPRHSSGNTIYF. The CDR3 DNA follows: TGTGCCAGCAGCCCACGACACTCCTCTGGAAACACCATATATTTT. V gene TRBV7-2 combines with J gene TRBJ1-3; D not resolved. This CDR3 spans 15 amino acids. The V gene's germline CDR1 is SGHTA and CDR2 FQGNSA. The V and J ends lost 5 bases and 0 bases respectively, with 11 bases between them. The full variable domain, in which reference TRBV7-2 and TRBJ1-3 provide the parts outside the CDR3, is GAGVSQSPSNKVTEKGKDVELRCDPISGHTALYWYRQSLGQGLEFLIYFQGNSAPDKSGLPSDRFSAERTGGSVSTLTIQRTQQEDSAVYLCASSPRHSSGNTIYFGEGSWLTVV.

The CDR3 is CASSWSGQATYEQYF. In nucleotides, the CDR3 is TGCGCCAGCAGCTGGTCGGGACAGGCTACCTACGAGCAGTACTTC. The rearrangement joins TRBV5-1 to TRBJ2-7; TRBD1 matches at 8 bases. CDR3 size: 15 residues. J was trimmed by 2 bases and V by 3 bases; bases with no gene match: 7. Germline lookup yields CDR1 SGHRS and CDR2 YFSETQ.

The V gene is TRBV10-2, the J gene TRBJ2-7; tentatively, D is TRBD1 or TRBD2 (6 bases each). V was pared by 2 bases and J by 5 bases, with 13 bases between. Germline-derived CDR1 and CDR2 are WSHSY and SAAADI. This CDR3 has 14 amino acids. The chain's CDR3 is CASSENWGADEQYF. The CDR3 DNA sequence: TGCGCCAGCAGTGAGAATTGGGGGGCAGACGAGCAGTACTTC.

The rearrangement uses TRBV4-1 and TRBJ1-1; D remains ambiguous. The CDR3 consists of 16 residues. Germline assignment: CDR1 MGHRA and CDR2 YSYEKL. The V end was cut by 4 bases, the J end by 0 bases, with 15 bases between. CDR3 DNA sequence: TGCGCCAGCAGCCTAGGAGACTCTTTCATGAACACTGAAGCTTTCTTT. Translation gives CASSLGDSFMNTEAFF.